This T cell receptor (beta chain) was profiled in a study of blood T cells in healthy people across ages. This clonotype was observed a few times. Its matching antigen is unknown. The ends lost 7 bases at V and 5 bases at J; junction bases unmatched: 10. The CDR3 has 14 amino acids. Germline values: CDR1 SQVTM, CDR2 ANQGSEA. Study-wide results and limits: Long-lived donors carried more naive CD4+ cells and greater diversity than aged donors.

A J-beta primer mix and a sample-barcoded 5' primer were used in a second PCR of roughly 6 to 12 cycles. The study obtained at least 3 million CDR3-containing paired-end reads from every sample. Each CDR3 protein is one row after TCRdb ran MiXCR on the 5' RACE reads. The table lists more than 900,000 distinct CDR3 sequences, 25% of them singletons. This sample also appeared in a second study, on T cells of mothers and their children. From that second work: Inherited differences only slightly affect thymic shaping of TCR recombination output.

Sequenced material: blood. The clonotype comes from a girl aged 2-10 years in good health. V and J are TRBV29-1 and TRBJ1-4; TRBD1 matches at 7 bases. CDR3 coding DNA: TGCAGCGCAGAAAACCGGGACAGAAATGAAAAACTGTTTTTT. Its translation is CSAENRDRNEKLFF.